This passage covers 4 T cell receptor beta chains from one sample sequenced in a study of cytomegalovirus exposure and HLA in healthy donors. With 60 Vbeta and 13 Jbeta primers, the PCR was carried out. Assay: immunoSEQ multiplex PCR; the TCRdb copy retains only in-frame clones and omits some. There are under 200,000 clones in the sample; approximately 80% occur only once, and 7.4% lies in the top ten. Sequencing was done on a sample of PBMCs. All receptors derive from a male donor in good health and CMV-seropositive.

The chain is built from TRBV10-3 and TRBJ2-3; 8 nucleotides align to TRBD1. Germline CDR1 and CDR2: ENHRY and SYGVKD. CDR3 length: 15 residues. Losses at the gene ends were 1 base for V and 7 bases for J; bases not matched to a gene: 7. The CDR3 spells CAISEFETGAYTQYF. CDR3 DNA sequence: TGTGCCATCAGTGAGTTTGAGACAGGGGCCTATACGCAGTATTTT.

The rearrangement joins TRBV9 to TRBJ2-3, with D possibly being TRBD2 (5 bases). Trimming removed 0 bases from V and 2 bases from J, with 10 bases in between. The CDR3 covers 15 residues. CDR1 and CDR2 from the germline V gene are SGDLS and YYNGEE. The DNA for the CDR3 is TGTGCCAGCAGCGTAGCCGGGGAATTCACAGATACGCAGTATTTT. Residues: CASSVAGEFTDTQYF.

This chain connects TRBV7-9 to TRBJ2-1; 9 bases fit TRBD2. Germline V CDR1 and CDR2: SEHNR, FQNEAQ (reference sequence). The CDR3 has 14 residues. The J segment lost 7 bases and the V segment lost 5 bases, leaving 6 bases of the junction unmatched. The CDR3 DNA follows: TGTGCCAGCAGCGGGACTAGCTTTTATAATGAGCAGTTCTTC. It translates to CASSGTSFYNEQFF.

In the case of this clone: The same CDR3 arises from other DNA sequences in this sample as well. V and J are TRBV7-2 and TRBJ2-3; D unresolved. The germline V gene encodes CDR1 SGHTA and CDR2 FQGNSA. Trimming removed 4 bases at V and 3 bases at J, with 14 bases between. CDR3 size: 15 residues. The CDR3 region is CASSSDWVRTDTQYF. In nucleotides, the CDR3 is TGTGCCAGCAGCTCCGACTGGGTAAGGACAGATACGCAGTATTTT.